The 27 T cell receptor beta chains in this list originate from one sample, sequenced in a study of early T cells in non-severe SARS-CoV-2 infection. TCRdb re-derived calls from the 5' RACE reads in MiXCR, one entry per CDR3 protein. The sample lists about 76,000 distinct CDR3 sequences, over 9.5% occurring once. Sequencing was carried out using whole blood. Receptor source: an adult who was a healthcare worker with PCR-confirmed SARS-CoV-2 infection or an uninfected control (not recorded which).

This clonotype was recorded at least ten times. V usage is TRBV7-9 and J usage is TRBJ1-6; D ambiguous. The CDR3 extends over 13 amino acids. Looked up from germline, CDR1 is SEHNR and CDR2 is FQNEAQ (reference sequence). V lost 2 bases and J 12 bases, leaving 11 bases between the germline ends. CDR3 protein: CASSLLAAEPLHF. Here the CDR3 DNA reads TGTGCCAGCAGCTTATTGGCGGCTGAACCCCTCCACTTT.

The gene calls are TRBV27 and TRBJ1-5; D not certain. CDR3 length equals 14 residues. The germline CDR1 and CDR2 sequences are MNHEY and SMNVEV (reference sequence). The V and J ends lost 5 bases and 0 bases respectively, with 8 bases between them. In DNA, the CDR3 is TGTGCCAGCAGTCGAGTTAATAGCAATCAGCCCCAGCATTTT. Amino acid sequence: CASSRVNSNQPQHF.

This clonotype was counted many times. CDR3 coding DNA: TGCAGTGCTGAGGGGGCCAGGGGGCCAGGGGAGACCCAGTACTTC. Its protein product is CSAEGARGPGETQYF. This rearrangement joins TRBV20-1 to TRBJ2-5; 8 nucleotides agree with TRBD1. Looked up from germline, CDR1 is DFQATT and CDR2 is SNEGSKA (reference sequence). CDR3 length: 15 amino acids. The J segment lost 5 bases and the V segment lost 5 bases, leaving 13 bases of the junction unmatched.

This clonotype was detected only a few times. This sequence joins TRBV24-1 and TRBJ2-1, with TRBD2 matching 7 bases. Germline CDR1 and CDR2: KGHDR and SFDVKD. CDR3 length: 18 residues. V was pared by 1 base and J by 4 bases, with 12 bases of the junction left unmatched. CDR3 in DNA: TGTGCCACCAGTGATTTCGGTACCAGCGGGGTAGGATACAATGAGCAGTTCTTC. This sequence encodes CATSDFGTSGVGYNEQFF.

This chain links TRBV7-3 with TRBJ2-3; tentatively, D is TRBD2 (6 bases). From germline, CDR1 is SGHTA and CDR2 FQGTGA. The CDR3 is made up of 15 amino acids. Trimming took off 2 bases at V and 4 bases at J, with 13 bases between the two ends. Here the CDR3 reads CASSLFGSPADTQYF. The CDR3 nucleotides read TGTGCCAGCAGCTTATTCGGGAGTCCGGCAGATACGCAGTATTTT.

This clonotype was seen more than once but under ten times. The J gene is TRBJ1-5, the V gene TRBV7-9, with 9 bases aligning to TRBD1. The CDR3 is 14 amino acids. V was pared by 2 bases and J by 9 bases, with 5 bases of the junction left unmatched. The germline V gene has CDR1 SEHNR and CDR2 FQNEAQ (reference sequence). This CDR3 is CASSLPGQGAPQHF. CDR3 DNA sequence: TGTGCCAGCAGCTTACCGGGACAGGGTGCGCCCCAGCATTTT.

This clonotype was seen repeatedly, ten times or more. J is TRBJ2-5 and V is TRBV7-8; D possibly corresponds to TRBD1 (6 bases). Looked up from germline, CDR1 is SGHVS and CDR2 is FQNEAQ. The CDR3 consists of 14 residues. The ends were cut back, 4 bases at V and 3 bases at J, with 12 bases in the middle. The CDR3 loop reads CASSSPGTKETQYF. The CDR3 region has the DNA TGTGCCAGCAGCTCCCCCGGGACAAAAGAGACCCAGTACTTC.

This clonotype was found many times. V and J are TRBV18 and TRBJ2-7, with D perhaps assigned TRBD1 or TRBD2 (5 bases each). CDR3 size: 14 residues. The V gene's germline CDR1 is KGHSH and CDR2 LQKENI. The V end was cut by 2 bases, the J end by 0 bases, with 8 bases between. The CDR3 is CASSPWGFSYEQYF. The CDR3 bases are TGTGCCAGCTCACCATGGGGGTTCTCCTACGAGCAGTACTTC.

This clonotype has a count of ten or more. The CDR3 DNA is TGTGCCAGCAGCAAAAGCGGGTTTCAAGAGACCCAGTACTTC. It translates to CASSKSGFQETQYF. V usage is TRBV7-2 and J usage is TRBJ2-5; a weak D match, TRBD2 (6 bases). CDR3 length: 14 amino acids. CDR1 and CDR2 (germline): SGHTA, FQGNSA. Between the trimmed V and J ends, which lost 5 bases and 2 bases, there was a span of 12 bases.

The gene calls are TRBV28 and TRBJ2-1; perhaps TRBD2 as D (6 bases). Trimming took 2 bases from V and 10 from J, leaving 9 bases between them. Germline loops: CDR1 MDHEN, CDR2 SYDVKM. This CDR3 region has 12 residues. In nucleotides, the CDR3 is TGTGCCAGCAGTTTAGGTGGGAGGGAGCAGTTCTTC. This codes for CASSLGGREQFF.

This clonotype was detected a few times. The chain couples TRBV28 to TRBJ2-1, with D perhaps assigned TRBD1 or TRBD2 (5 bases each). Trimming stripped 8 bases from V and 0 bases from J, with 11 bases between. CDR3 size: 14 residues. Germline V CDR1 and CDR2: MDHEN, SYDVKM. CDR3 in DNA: TGTGCCAGCGGGACGGTGAGCTCCTACAATGAGCAGTTCTTC. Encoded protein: CASGTVSSYNEQFF.

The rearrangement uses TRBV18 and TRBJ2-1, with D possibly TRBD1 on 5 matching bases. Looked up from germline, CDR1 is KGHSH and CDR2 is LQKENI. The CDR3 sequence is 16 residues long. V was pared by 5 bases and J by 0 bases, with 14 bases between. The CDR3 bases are TGTGCCAGCTCAGGGGCGCAGTCAAGCTCCTACAATGAGCAGTTCTTC. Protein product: CASSGAQSSSYNEQFF.

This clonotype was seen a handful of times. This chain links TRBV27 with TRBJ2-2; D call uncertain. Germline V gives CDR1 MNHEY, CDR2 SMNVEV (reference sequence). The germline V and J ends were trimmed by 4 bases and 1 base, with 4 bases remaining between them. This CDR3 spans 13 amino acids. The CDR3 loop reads CASSSLNTGELFF. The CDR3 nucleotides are TGTGCCAGCAGTTCCCTGAACACCGGGGAGCTGTTTTTT.

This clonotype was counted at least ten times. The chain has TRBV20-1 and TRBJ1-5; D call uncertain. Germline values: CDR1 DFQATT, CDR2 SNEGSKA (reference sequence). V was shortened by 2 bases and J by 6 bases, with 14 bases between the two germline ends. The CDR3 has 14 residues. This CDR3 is CSARTAWVAQPQHF. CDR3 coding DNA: TGCAGTGCTAGAACCGCTTGGGTTGCTCAGCCCCAGCATTTT.

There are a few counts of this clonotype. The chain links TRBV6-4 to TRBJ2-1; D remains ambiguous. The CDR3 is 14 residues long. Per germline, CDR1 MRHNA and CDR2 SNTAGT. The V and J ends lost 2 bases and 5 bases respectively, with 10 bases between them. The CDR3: CASSDGYQNNEQFF. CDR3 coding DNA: TGTGCCAGCAGTGACGGCTACCAGAACAATGAGCAGTTCTTC.

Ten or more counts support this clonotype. DNA of the CDR3: TGTGCCAGCTCACCAGGGCAGGGAAGCCAAGAGACCCAGTACTTC. It encodes CASSPGQGSQETQYF. J is TRBJ2-5 and V is TRBV18; D is perhaps TRBD1 (5 bases). Germline V gene lookup returns CDR1 KGHSH and CDR2 LQKENI. CDR3 size: 15 residues. Trimming cost V 2 bases and J 1 base, with 11 bases left between them.

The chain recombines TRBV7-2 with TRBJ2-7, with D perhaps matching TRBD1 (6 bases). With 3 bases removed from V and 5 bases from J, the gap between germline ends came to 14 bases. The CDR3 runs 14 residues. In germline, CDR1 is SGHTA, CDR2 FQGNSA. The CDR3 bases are TGTGCCAGCAGCTTGGGGACAATTAAAGACGAGCAGTACTTC. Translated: CASSLGTIKDEQYF.

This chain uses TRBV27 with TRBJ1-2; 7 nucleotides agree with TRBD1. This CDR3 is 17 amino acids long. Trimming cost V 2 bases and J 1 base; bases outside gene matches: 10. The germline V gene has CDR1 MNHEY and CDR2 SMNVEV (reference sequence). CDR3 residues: CASSLRPGTALNYGYTF. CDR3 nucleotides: TGTGCCAGCAGTTTACGCCCTGGGACAGCTCTTAACTATGGCTACACCTTC.

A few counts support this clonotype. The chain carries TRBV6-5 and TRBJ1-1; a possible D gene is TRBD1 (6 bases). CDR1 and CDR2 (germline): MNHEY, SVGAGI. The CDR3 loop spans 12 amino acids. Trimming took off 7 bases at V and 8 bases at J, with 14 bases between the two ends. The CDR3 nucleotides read TGTGCCAGCACCGGTACAGGGTTGGAAGCTTTCTTT. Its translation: CASTGTGLEAFF.

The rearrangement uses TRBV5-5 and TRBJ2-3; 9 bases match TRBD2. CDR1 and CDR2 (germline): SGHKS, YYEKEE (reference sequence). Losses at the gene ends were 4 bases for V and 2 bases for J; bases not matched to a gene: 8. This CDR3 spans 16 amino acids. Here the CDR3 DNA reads TGTGCCAGCAGCCAGACTAGCGGCGGGGTCACAGATACGCAGTATTTT. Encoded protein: CASSQTSGGVTDTQYF.

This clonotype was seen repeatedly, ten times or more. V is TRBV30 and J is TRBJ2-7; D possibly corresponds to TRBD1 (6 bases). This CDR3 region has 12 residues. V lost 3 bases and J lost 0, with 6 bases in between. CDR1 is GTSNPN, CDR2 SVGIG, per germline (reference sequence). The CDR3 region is CAWRDSSYEQYF. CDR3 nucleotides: TGTGCCTGGAGGGACAGCTCCTACGAGCAGTACTTC.

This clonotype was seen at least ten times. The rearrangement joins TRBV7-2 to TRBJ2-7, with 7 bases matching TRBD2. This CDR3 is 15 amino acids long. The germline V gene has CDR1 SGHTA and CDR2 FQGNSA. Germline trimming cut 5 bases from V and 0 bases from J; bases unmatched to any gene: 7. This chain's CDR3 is CASSVSGDPSYEQYF. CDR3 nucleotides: TGTGCCAGCAGCGTAAGCGGGGACCCCTCCTACGAGCAGTACTTC.

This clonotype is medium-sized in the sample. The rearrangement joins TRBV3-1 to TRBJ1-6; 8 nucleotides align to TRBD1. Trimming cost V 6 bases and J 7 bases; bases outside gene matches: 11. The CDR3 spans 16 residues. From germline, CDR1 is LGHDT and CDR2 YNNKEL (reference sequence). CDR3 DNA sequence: TGTGCCAGCAGGTACGGGACAGGACACTCCAATTCACCCCTCCACTTT. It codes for CASRYGTGHSNSPLHF.

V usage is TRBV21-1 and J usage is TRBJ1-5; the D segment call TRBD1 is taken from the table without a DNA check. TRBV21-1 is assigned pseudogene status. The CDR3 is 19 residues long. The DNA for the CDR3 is TGTGCCAGCAGCAAAGCAGGGGGGGACAGCCCCATTCGGAATCAGCCCCAGCATTTT. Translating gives CASSKAGGDSPIRNQPQHF.

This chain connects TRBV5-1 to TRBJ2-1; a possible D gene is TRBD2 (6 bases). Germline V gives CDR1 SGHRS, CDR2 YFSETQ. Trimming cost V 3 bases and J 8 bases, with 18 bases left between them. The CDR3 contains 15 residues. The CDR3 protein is CASSSTRERVDEQFF. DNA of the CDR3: TGCGCCAGCAGCTCTACCCGGGAGCGGGTCGATGAGCAGTTCTTC.

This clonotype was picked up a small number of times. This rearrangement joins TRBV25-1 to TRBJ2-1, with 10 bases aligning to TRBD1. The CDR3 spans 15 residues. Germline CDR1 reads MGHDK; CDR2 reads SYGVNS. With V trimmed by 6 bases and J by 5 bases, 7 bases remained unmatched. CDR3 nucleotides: TGTGCCAGCAGGGGGGACAGGGGCGTCAACAATGAGCAGTTCTTC. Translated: CASRGDRGVNNEQFF. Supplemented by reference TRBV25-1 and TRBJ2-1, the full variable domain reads EADIYQTPRYLVIGTGKKITLECSQTMGHDKMYWYQQDPGMELHLIHYSYGVNSTEKGDLSSESTVSRIRTEHFPLTLESARPSHTSQYLCASRGDRGVNNEQFFGPGTRLTVL.

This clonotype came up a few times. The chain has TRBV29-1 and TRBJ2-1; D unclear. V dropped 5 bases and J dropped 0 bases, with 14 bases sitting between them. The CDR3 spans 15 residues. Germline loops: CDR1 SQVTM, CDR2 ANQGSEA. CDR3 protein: CSVRPGPSSYNEQFF. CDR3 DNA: TGCAGCGTTCGCCCCGGGCCTAGCTCCTACAATGAGCAGTTCTTC.